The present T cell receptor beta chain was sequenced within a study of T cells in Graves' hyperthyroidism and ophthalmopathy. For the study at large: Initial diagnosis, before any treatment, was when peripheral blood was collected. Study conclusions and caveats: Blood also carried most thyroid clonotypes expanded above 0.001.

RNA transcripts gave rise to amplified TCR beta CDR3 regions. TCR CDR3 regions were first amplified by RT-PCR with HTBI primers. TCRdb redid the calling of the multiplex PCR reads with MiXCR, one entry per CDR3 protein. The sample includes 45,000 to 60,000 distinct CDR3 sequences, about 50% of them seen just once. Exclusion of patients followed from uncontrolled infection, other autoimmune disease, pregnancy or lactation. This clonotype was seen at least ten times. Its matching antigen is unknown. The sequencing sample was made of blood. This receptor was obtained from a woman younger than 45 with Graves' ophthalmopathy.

The CDR3 DNA reads as TGTGCCAGCAGCTTTTCGTGGGGAACTGAAGCTTTCTTT. Protein product: CASSFSWGTEAFF. This chain links TRBV7-2 with TRBJ1-1; D remains ambiguous. V lost 3 bases to trimming and J lost 5 bases, with 10 bases between them. Germline V gives CDR1 SGHTA, CDR2 FQGNSA. The CDR3 runs 13 residues.